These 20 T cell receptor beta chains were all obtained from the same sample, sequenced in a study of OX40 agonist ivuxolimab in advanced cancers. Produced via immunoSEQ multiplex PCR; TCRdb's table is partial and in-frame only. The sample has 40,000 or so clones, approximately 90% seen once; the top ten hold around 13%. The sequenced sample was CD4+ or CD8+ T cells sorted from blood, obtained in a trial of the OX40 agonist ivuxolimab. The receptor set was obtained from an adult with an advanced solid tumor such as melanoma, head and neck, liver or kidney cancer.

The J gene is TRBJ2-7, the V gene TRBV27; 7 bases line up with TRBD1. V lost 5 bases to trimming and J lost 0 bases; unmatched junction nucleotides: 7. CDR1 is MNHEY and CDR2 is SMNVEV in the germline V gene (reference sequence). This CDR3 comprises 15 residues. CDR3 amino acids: CASSPTGPFSYEQYF. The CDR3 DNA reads TGTGCCAGCAGTCCGACAGGGCCCTTCTCCTACGAGCAGTACTTC.

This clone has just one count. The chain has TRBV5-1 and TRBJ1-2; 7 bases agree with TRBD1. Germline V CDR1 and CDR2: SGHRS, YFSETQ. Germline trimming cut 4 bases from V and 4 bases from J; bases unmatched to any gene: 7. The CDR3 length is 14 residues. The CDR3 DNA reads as TGCGCCAGCAGCCTGAGACAGGGCGGCTATGGCTACACCTTC. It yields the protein CASSLRQGGYGYTF.

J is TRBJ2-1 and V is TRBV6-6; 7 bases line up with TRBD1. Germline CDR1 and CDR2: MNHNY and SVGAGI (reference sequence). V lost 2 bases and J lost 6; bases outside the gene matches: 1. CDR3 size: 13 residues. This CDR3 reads CASSYDRVNEQFF. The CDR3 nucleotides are TGTGCCAGCAGTTACGACAGGGTCAATGAGCAGTTCTTC.

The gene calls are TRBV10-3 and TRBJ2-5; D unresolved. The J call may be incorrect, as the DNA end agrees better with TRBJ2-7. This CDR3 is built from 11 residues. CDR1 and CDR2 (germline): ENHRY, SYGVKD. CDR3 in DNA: TGTGCCATCAGTGAAGATTCCGAGCAGTACTTC. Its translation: CAISEDSEQYF.

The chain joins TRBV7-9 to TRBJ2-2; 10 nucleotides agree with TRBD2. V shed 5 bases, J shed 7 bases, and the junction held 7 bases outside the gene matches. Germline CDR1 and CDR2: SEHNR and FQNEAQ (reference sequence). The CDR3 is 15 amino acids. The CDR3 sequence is CASSPPGLASGELFF. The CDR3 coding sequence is TGTGCCAGCAGCCCCCCGGGACTAGCGAGCGGGGAGCTGTTTTTT.

The CDR3 region has the DNA TGTGCCAGCGGTAGGGAGACCCAGTACTTC. Protein sequence: CASGRETQYF. The chain uses TRBV7-9 and TRBJ2-5; D ambiguous. The CDR3 totals 10 residues. V was trimmed by 8 bases and J by 5 bases, leaving 6 bases between them. Per the germline V gene, CDR1 is SEHNR and CDR2 is FQNEAQ (reference sequence).

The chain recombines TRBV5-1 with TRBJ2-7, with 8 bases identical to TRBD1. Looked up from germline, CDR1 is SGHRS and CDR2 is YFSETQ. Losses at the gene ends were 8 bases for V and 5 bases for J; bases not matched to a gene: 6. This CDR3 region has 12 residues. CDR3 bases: TGCGCCAGACGGACAGGGCGCAACGAGCAGTACTTC. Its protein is CARRTGRNEQYF.

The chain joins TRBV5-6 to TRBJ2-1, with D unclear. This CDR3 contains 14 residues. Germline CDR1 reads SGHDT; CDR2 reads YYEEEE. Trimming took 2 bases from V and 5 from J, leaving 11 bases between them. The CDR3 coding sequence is TGTGCCAGCAGCTTAGGAAGTCCCCACAATGAGCAGTTCTTC. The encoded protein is CASSLGSPHNEQFF.

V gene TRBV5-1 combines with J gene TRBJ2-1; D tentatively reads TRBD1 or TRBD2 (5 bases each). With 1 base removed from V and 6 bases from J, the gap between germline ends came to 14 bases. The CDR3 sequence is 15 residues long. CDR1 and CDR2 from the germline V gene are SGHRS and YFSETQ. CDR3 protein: CASSLPRGYFNEQFF. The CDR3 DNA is TGCGCCAGCAGCTTGCCCCGGGGCTACTTCAATGAGCAGTTCTTC.

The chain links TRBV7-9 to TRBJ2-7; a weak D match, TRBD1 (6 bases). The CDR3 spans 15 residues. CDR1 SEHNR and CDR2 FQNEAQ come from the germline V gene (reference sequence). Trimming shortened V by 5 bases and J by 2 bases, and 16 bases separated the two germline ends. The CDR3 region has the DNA TGTGCCAGCAGCGAACCCGGGACACTCACCTACGAGCAGTACTTC. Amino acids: CASSEPGTLTYEQYF. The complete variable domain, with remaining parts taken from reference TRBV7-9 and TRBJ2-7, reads DTGVSQNPRHKITKRGQNVTFRCDPISEHNRLYWYRQTLGQGPEFLTYFQNEAQLEKSRLLSDRFSAERPKGSFSTLEIQRTEQGDSAMYLCASSEPGTLTYEQYFGPGTRLTVT.

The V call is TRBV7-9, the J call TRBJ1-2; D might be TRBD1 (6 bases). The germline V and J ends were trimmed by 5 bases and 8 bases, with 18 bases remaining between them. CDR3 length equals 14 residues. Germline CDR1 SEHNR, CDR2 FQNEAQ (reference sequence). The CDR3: CASSTLDSPEGYTF. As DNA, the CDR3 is TGTGCCAGCAGCACCTTGGACAGTCCTGAGGGCTACACCTTC.

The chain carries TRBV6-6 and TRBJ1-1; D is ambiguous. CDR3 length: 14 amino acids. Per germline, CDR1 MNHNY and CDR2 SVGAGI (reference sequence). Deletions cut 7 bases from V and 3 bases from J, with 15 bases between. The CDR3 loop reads CASIRRGEDTEAFF. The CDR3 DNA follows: TGTGCCAGCATACGCCGAGGCGAAGACACTGAAGCTTTCTTT.

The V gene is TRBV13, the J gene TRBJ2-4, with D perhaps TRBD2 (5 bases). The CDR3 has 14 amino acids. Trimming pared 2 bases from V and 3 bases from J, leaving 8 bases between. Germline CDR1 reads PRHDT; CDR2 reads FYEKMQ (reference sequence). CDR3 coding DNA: TGTGCCAGCAGCTTATCCAGCGGCAAAAACATTCAGTACTTC. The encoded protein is CASSLSSGKNIQYF.

The CDR3 loop is CASGSLDRGFIRSTEAFF. In DNA form, the CDR3 reads TGTGCTAGTGGTTCGTTGGACAGGGGGTTTATAAGAAGCACTGAAGCTTTCTTT. This chain joins TRBV12-5 and TRBJ1-1; 10 bases fit TRBD1. CDR3 length: 18 amino acids. J gave up 4 bases and V 4 bases, and 15 bases lay outside the gene matches. Germline assignment: CDR1 LGHNT and CDR2 FRNRAP.

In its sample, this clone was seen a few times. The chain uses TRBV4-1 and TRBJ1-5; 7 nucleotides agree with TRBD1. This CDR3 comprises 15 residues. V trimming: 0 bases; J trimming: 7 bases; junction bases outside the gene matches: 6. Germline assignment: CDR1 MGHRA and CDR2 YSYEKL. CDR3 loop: CASSQEGQGDQPQHF. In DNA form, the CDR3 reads TGCGCCAGCAGCCAAGAAGGGCAGGGGGACCAGCCCCAGCATTTT.

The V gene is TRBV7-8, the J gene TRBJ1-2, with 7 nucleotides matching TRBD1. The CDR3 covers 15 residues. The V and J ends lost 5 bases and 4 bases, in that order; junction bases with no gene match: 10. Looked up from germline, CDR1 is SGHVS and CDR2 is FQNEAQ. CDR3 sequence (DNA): TGTGCCAGCAGCGCCCGACAGGGCTGGGGCTATGGCTACACCTTC. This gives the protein CASSARQGWGYGYTF.

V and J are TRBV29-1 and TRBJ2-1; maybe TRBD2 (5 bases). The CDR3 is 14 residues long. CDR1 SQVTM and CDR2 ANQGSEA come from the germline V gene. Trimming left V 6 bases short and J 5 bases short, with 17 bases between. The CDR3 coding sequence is TGCAGCGTCGGAGGACCTGAATATAACAATGAGCAGTTCTTC. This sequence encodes CSVGGPEYNNEQFF.

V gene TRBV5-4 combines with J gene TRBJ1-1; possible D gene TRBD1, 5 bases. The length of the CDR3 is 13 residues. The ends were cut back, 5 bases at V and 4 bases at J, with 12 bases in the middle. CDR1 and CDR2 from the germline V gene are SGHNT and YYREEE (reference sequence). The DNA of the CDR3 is TGTGCCAGCAGAGAGAGCAGGGCCACTGAAGCTTTCTTT. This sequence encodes CASRESRATEAFF.

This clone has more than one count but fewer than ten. The CDR3 DNA sequence: TGTGCCAGCAGCTTAGGCATTTACGAGCAGTACTTC. It is translated as CASSLGIYEQYF. The chain recombines TRBV11-1 with TRBJ2-7; D is uncertain. Germline V gene sequence: CDR1 SGHAT, CDR2 FQDESV (reference sequence). V lost 1 base and J 4 bases, leaving 5 bases between the germline ends. The length of the CDR3 is 12 residues.

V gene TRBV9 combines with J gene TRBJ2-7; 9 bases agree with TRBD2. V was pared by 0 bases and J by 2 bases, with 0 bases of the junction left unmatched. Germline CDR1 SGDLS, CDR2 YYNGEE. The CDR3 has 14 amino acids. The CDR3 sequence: CASSVVAGAYEQYF. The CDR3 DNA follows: TGTGCCAGCAGCGTAGTAGCGGGAGCCTACGAGCAGTACTTC.